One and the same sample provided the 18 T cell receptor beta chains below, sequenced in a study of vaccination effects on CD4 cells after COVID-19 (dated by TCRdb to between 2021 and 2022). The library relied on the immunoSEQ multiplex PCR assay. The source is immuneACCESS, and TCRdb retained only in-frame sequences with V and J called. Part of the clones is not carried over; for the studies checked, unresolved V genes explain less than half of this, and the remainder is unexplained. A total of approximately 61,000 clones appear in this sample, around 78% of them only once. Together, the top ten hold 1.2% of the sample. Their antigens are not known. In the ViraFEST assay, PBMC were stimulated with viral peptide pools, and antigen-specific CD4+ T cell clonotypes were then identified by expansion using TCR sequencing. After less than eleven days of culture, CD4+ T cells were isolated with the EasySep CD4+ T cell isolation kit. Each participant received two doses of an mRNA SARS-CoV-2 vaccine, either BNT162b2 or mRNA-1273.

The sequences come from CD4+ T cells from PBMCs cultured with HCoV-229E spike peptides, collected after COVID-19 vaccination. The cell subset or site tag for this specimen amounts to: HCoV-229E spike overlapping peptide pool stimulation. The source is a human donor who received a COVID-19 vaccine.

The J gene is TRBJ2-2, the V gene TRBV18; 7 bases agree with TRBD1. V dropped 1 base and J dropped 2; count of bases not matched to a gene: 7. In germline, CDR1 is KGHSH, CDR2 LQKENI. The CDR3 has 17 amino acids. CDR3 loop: CASSPQRTGPNTGELFF. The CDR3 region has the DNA TGTGCCAGCTCACCACAAAGGACAGGACCTAACACCGGGGAGCTGTTTTTT.

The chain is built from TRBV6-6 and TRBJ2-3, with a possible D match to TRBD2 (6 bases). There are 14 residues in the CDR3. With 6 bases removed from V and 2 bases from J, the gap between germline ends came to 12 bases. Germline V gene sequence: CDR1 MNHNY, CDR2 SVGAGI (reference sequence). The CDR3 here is CASSLGTSTDTQYF. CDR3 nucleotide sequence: TGTGCCAGCAGCCTCGGGACTTCCACAGATACGCAGTATTTT.

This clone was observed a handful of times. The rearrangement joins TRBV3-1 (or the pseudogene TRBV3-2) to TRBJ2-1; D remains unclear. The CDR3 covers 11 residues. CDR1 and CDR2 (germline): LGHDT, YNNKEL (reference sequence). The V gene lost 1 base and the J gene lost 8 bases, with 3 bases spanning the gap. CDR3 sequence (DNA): TGTGCCAGCAGCCAAGGGCATGAGCAGTTCTTC. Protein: CASSQGHEQFF.

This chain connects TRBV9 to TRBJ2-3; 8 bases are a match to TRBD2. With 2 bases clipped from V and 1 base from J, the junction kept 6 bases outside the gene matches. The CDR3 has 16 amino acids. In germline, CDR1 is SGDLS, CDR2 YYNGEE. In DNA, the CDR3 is TGTGCCAGCAGCGTGACCCCGGGGGGGGGCACAGATACGCAGTATTTT. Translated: CASSVTPGGGTDTQYF.

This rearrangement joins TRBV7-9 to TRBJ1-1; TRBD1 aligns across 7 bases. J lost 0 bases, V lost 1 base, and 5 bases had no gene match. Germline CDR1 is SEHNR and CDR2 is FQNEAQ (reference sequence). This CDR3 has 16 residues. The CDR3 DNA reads TGTGCCAGCAGCTTAGAAGCAGGGGGAGTGAACACTGAAGCTTTCTTT. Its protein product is CASSLEAGGVNTEAFF. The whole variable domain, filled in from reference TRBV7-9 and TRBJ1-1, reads DTGVSQNPRHKITKRGQNVTFRCDPISEHNRLYWYRQTLGQGPEFLTYFQNEAQLEKSRLLSDRFSAERPKGSFSTLEIQRTEQGDSAMYLCASSLEAGGVNTEAFFGQGTRLTVV.

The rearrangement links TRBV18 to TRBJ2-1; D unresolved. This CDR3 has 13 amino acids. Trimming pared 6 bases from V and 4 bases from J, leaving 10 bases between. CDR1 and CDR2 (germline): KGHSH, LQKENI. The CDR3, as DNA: TGTGCCAGCTCGACACAGCCATACAATGAGCAGTTCTTC. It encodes CASSTQPYNEQFF.

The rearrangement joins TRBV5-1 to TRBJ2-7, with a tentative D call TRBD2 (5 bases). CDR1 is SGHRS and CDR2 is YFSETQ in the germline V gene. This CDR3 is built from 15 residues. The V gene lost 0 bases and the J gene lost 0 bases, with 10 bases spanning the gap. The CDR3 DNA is TGCGCCAGCAGCTTGGAGCCGGGGAGCTCCTACGAGCAGTACGTC. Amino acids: CASSLEPGSSYEQYV.

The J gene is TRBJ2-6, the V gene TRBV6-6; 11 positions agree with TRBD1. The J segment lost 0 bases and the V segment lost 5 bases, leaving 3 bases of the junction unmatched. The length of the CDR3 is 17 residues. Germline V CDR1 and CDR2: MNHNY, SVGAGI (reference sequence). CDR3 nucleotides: TGTGCCAGCAGTCCAGGGACAGGGGGCTCTGGGGCCAACGTCCTGACTTTC. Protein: CASSPGTGGSGANVLTF.

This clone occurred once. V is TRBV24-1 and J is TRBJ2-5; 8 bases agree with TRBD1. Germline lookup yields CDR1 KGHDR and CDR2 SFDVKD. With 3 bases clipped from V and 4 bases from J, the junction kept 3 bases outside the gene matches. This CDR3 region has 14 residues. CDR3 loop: CATSDRTGSETQYF. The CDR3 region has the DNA TGTGCCACCAGTGATCGGACAGGGTCAGAGACCCAGTACTTC.

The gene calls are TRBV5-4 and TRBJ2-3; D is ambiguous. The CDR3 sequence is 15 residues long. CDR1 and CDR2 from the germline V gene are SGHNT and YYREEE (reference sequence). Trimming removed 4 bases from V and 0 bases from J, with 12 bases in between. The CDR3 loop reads CASSPALRSTDTQYF. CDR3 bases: TGTGCCAGCAGCCCCGCCTTACGGAGCACAGATACGCAGTATTTT.

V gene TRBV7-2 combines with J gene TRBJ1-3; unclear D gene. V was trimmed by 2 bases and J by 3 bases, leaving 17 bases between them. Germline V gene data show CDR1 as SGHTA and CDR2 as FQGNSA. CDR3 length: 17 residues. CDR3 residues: CASSLFSSLTRGNTIYF. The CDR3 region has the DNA TGTGCCAGCAGCTTATTCTCCTCTCTTACTCGTGGAAACACCATATATTTT.

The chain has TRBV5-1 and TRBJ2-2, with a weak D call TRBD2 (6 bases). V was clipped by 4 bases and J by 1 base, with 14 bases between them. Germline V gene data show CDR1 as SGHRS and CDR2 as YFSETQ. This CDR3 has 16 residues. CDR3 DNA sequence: TGCGCCAGCAGCGAGACCGGGACTGAGAACACCGGGGAGCTGTTTTTT. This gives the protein CASSETGTENTGELFF.

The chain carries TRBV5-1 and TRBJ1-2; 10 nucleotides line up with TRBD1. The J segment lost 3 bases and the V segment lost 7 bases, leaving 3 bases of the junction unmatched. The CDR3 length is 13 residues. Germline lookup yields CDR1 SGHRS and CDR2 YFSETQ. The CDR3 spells CASGTGEDYGYTF. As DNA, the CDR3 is TGCGCCAGCGGGACAGGGGAGGACTATGGCTACACCTTC. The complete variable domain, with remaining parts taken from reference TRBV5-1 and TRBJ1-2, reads KAGVTQTPRYLIKTRGQQVTLSCSPISGHRSVSWYQQTPGQGLQFLFEYFSETQRNKGNFPGRFSGRQFSNSRSEMNVSTLELGDSALYLCASGTGEDYGYTFGSGTRLTVV.

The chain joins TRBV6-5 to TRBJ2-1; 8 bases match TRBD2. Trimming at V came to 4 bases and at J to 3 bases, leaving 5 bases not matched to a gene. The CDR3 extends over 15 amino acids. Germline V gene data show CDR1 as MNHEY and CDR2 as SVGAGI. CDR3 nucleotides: TGTGCCAGCAGTTCCGGGGGGGCCGGCTACAATGAGCAGTTCTTC. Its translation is CASSSGGAGYNEQFF.

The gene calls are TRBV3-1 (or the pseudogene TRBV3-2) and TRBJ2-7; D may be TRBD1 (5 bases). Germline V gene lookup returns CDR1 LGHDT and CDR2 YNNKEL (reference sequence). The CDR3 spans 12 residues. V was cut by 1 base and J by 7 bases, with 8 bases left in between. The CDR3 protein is CASSQGPGEQYV. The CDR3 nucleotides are TGTGCCAGCAGCCAAGGTCCAGGGGAGCAGTACGTC.

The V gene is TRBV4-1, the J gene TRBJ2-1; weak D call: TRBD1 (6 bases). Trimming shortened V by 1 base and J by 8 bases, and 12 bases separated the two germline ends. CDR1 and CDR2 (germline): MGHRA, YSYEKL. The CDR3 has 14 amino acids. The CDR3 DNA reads TGCGCCAGCAGCCAAGTCCATCAGGGGTATGAGCAGTTCTTC. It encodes CASSQVHQGYEQFF.

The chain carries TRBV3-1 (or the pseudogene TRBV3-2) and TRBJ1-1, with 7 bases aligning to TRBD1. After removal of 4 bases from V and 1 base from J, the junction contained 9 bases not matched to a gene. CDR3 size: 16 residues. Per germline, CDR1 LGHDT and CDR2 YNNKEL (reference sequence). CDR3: CASSPRDRLRNTEAFF. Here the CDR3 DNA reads TGTGCCAGCAGCCCCCGGGACAGACTTAGGAACACTGAAGCTTTCTTT.

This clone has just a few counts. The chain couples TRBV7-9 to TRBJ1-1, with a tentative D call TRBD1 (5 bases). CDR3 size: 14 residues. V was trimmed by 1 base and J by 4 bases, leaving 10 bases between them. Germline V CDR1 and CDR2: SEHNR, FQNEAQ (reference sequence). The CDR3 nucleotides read TGTGCCAGCAGCTTAGTGAAACAGGCCACTGAAGCTTTCTTT. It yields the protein CASSLVKQATEAFF.